These T cell receptor beta chains were read from a single sample in a study of T cells in Graves' hyperthyroidism and ophthalmopathy. TCRdb re-called the multiplex PCR reads through MiXCR, storing one row per CDR3 protein. The top ten hold around 27% of the sample, which has over 150,000 distinct CDR3 sequences, approximately 17% seen once. Sequencing was performed on blood. These receptors came from a woman between 50 and 59 years old with Graves' hyperthyroidism. Each CDR3 is given with its conserved first and last residue. A D gene is named only where the DNA matches it firmly. For some rows the clone size is stated as once, few or many, or as a class when expanded; others skip it.

cdr3_length j_call clone_size d_call v_call cdr3_aa cdr3_nt
16 TRBJ2-7 - - TRBV20-1 CSARDPVSAWNYEQYF TGCAGTGCTAGAGATCCCGTCAGTGCATGGAACTACGAGCAGTACTTC
16 TRBJ1-1 - TRBD1 TRBV6-5 CASSSHMTGTGTEAFF TGTGCCAGCAGTTCCCATATGACTGGGACAGGGACTGAAGCTTTCTTT
15 TRBJ2-1 few - TRBV13 CASSLRLSSYNEQFF TGTGCCAGCAGCTTACGGTTAAGCTCCTACAATGAGCAGTTCTTC
13 TRBJ2-1 many - TRBV7-3 CASSYRASNEQFF TGTGCCAGCAGCTACCGCGCGTCCAATGAGCAGTTCTTC
16 TRBJ2-7 few - TRBV4-2 CASSQDLRGGVYEQYF TGTGCCAGCAGCCAAGATCTCAGAGGGGGAGTCTACGAGCAGTACTTC
16 TRBJ2-2 many - TRBV7-2 CASSPGSRRAVGELFF TGTGCCAGCAGCCCCGGCTCTCGTAGGGCGGTCGGGGAGCTGTTTTTT
16 TRBJ1-2 few - TRBV4-1 CASSQDFVSGIYGYTF TGCGCCAGCAGCCAAGATTTTGTTTCGGGGATCTATGGCTACACCTTC
13 TRBJ1-6 many TRBD1 TRBV6-1 CASTGQGSSPLHF TGTGCCAGCACCGGACAGGGAAGTTCACCCCTCCACTTT
12 TRBJ1-5 many - TRBV28 CASSLINQPQHF TGTGCCAGCAGTTTAATTAATCAGCCCCAGCATTTT
15 TRBJ1-1 many - TRBV4-1 CASSQAGGMNTEAFF TGCGCCAGCAGCCAGGCCGGAGGCATGAACACTGAAGCTTTCTTT
15 TRBJ1-1 many - TRBV6-2/TRBV6-3 CASSSRTAVNTEAFF TGTGCCAGCAGTTCCCGGACAGCAGTGAACACTGAAGCTTTCTTT
16 TRBJ2-3 many - TRBV12-3/TRBV12-4 CASSLTQLASTDTQYF TGTGCCAGCAGTTTAACCCAGTTGGCAAGCACAGATACGCAGTATTTT
13 TRBJ1-6 many - TRBV2 CASSERANSPLHF TGTGCCAGCAGTGAACGGGCGAATTCACCCCTCCACTTT
14 TRBJ1-1 many TRBD1 TRBV27 CASSLQGQTYEAFF TGTGCCAGCAGTTTACAGGGACAGACCTATGAAGCTTTCTTT
14 TRBJ2-2 - - TRBV9 CASTQGGGTGELFF TGTGCCAGCACCCAGGGTGGCGGCACCGGGGAGCTGTTTTTT
15 TRBJ1-1 once TRBD1 TRBV7-9 CASSLGGTGAAEAFF TGTGCCAGCAGCTTAGGGGGGACAGGGGCAGCTGAAGCTTTCTTT
12 TRBJ1-1 many - TRBV29-1 CSVPGSAPEAFF TGCAGCGTTCCAGGGTCGGCCCCTGAAGCTTTCTTT
14 TRBJ1-3 - TRBD1 TRBV2 CASSKGQLGNTIYF TGTGCCAGCAGCAAGGGACAGCTCGGAAACACCATATATTTT
14 TRBJ2-2 many - TRBV24-1 CATSDERSTGELFF TGTGCCACCAGTGACGAGAGGAGCACCGGGGAGCTGTTTTTT
15 TRBJ1-5 many TRBD1 TRBV6-1 CASSETQGARGPQHF TGTGCCAGCAGTGAAACTCAGGGGGCGAGGGGGCCCCAGCATTTT
15 TRBJ1-1 many - TRBV18 CASSPGGALRTEAFF TGTGCCAGCTCACCAGGCGGGGCCCTGCGGACTGAAGCTTTCTTT
17 TRBJ1-4 many TRBD1 TRBV7-6 CASSPRQGAKTNEKLFF TGTGCCAGCAGCCCCCGTCAGGGGGCGAAAACTAATGAAAAACTGTTTTTT
16 TRBJ1-3 many - TRBV3-1 CASSQSWGLSGNTIYF TGTGCCAGCAGCCAAAGTTGGGGGCTCTCTGGAAACACCATATATTTT
15 TRBJ1-1 many - TRBV3-1 CASSQGGSGNTEAFF TGTGCCAGCAGCCAAGGGGGGAGCGGTAACACTGAAGCTTTCTTT
15 TRBJ2-3 few - TRBV2 CASREQGLGTDTQYF TGTGCCAGCAGGGAACAGGGCCTGGGCACAGATACGCAGTATTTT
13 TRBJ2-1 many - TRBV9 CASSVSLHNEQFF TGTGCCAGCAGCGTATCCCTCCACAATGAGCAGTTCTTC
15 TRBJ2-1 many - TRBV14 CASSRIQGSYNEQFF TGTGCCAGCAGCCGAATACAGGGATCCTACAATGAGCAGTTCTTC
13 TRBJ2-7 many - TRBV6-2/TRBV6-3 CASSYLGRGEQYF TGTGCCAGCAGTTACCTGGGGCGGGGAGAGCAGTACTTC
15 TRBJ2-3 many - TRBV20-1 CSAAQPGGSTDTQYF TGCAGTGCCGCCCAGCCGGGGGGCAGCACAGATACGCAGTATTTT
15 TRBJ1-4 many - TRBV6-1 CASSPLRATNEKLFF TGTGCCAGCAGCCCTCTTAGGGCAACTAATGAAAAACTGTTTTTT
14 TRBJ1-1 many - TRBV5-1 CASSFEGWNTEAFF TGCGCCAGCAGCTTCGAGGGTTGGAACACTGAAGCTTTCTTT
15 TRBJ2-1 - TRBD2 TRBV7-9 CASSFGVAGVDEQFF TGTGCCAGCAGCTTCGGAGTAGCGGGGGTAGATGAGCAGTTCTTC